This T cell receptor (gamma chain) was recorded in a study of gammadelta T cells in human blood. The CDR3 length is 9 residues. J gave up 12 bases and V 8 bases, and 5 bases lay outside the gene matches. Whole-study results and caveats: Right after birth, innate γδ T cells reportedly expanded polyclonally after microbial exposure.

This clone is termed large (0.1 to 1%). Its antigen is currently unknown. With CATT, TCRdb re-called clones from the RT-PCR reads. Here the sample spans under 200 gamma-chain clones, under 6.5% being singletons. The receptor was derived from a human donor. V usage is TRGV10 and J usage is TRGJ1 or TRGJ2. TRGV10 is sorted into the ORF group, with uncertain function. The sequenced sample was non-Vgamma9Vdelta2 gamma-delta T cells from infant blood. In DNA form, the CDR3 reads TGTGCTGCGTGGGATAGGAAACTCTTT. It encodes CAAWDRKLF.